This TCR beta chain was sequenced in a study of response to subunit inactivated influenza vaccine. TCRdb passed the RT-PCR reads through MiXCR, listing each CDR3 protein once. The sample lists some 850,000 distinct CDR3 sequences, 15% to 20% seen once, with about a tenth in the top ten. Germline CDR1 reads SGHVS; CDR2 reads FQNEAQ. The CDR3 has 13 residues. The germline V and J ends were trimmed by 1 base and 12 bases, with 13 bases remaining between them. The sequenced sample was PBMCs from blood, obtained 4 to 6 days after vaccination. The clonotype was recovered from a man aged 50-59 years who received an inactivated influenza vaccine. The V and J genes are TRBV7-8 and TRBJ2-1; D possibly corresponds to TRBD1 (6 bases). For the CDR3, the DNA is TGTGCCAGCAGCTTAGTACAGGGCTCTGGGCAGTTCTTC. Encoded protein: CASSLVQGSGQFF.